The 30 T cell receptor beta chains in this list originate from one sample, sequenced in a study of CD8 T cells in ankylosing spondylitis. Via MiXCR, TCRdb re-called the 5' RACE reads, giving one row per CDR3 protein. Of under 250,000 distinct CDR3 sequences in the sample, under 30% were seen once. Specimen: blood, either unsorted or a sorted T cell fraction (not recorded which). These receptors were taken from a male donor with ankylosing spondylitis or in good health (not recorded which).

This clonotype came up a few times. The CDR3 coding sequence is TGTGCCAGCAGCAAGGAGGTCGTCTACGAGCAGTACTTC. This gives the protein CASSKEVVYEQYF. This chain links TRBV3-1 with TRBJ2-7; D might be TRBD2 (5 bases). The CDR3 has 13 residues. V lost 5 bases and J 3 bases, leaving 11 bases between the germline ends. Germline values: CDR1 LGHDT, CDR2 YNNKEL (reference sequence).

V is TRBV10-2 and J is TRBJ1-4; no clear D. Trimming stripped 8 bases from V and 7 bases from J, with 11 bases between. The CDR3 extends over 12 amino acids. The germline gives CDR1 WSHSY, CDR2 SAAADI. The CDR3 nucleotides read TGCGCCAGCGGGGTACTCGGTGAAAAACTGTTTTTT. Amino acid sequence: CASGVLGEKLFF.

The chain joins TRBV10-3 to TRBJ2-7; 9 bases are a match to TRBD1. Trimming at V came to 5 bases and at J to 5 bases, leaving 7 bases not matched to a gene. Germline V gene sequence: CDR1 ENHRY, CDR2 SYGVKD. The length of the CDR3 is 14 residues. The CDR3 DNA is TGTGCCATCAGTACCGGGACAGGGCCCGACGAGCAGTACTTC. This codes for CAISTGTGPDEQYF.

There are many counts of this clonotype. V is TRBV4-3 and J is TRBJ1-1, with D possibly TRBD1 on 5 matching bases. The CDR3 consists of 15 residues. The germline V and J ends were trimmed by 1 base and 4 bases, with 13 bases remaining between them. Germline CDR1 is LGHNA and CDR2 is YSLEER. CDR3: CASSQGQGVVTEAFF. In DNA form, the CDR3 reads TGCGCCAGCAGCCAAGGCCAAGGGGTTGTCACTGAAGCTTTCTTT.

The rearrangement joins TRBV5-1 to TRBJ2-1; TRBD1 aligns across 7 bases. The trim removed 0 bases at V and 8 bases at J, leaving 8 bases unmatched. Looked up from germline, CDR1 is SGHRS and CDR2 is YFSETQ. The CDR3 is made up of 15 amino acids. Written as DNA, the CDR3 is TGCGCCAGCAGCTTGGTTCCGACAGGGAGCGATGAGCAGTTCTTC. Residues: CASSLVPTGSDEQFF.

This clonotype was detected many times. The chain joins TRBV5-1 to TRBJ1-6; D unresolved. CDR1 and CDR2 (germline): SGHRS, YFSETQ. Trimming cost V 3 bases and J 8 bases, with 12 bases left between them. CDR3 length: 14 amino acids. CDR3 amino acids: CASSSDLEDSPLHF. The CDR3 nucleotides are TGCGCCAGCAGCTCGGACCTGGAGGATTCACCCCTCCACTTT.

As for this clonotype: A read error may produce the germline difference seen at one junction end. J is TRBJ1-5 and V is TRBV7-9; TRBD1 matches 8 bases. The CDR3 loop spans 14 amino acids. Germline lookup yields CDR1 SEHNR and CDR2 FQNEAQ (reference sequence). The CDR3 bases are TGTGCCGGCAGCTCAGACAGGGGAGATCAGCCCCAGCATTTT. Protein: CAGSSDRGDQPQHF.

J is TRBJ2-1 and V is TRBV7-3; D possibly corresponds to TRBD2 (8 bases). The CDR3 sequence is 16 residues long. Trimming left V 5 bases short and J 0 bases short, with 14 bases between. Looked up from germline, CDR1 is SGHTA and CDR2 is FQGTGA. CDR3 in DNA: TGTGCCAGCAGCCAGACAGGGACTAGCTCCTACAATGAGCAGTTCTTC. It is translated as CASSQTGTSSYNEQFF. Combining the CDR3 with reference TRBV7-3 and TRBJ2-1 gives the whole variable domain GAGVSQTPSNKVTEKGKYVELRCDPISGHTALYWYRQSLGQGPEFLIYFQGTGAADDSGLPNDRFFAVRPEGSVSTLKIQRTERGDSAVYLCASSQTGTSSYNEQFFGPGTRLTVL.

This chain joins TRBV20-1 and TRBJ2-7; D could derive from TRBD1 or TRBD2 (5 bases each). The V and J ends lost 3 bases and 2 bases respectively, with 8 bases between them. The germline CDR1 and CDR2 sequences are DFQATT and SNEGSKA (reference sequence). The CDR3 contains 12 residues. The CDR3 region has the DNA TGCAGTGCTAGCGGGGACCCCTACGAGCAGTACTTC. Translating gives CSASGDPYEQYF.

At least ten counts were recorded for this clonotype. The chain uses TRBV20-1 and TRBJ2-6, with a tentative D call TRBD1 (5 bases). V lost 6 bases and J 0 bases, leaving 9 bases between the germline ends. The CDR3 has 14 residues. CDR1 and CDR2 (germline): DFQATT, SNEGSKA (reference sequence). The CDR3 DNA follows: TGCAGTGCGAAACAGGACTCTGGGGCCAACGTCCTGACTTTC. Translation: CSAKQDSGANVLTF.

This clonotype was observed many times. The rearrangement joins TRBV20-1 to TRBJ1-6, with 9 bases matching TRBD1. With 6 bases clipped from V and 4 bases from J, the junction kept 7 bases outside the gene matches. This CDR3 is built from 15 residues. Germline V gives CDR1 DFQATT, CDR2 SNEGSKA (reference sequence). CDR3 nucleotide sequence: TGCAGTGCACACGACAGGGGGTCTTATAATTCACCCCTCCACTTT. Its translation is CSAHDRGSYNSPLHF.

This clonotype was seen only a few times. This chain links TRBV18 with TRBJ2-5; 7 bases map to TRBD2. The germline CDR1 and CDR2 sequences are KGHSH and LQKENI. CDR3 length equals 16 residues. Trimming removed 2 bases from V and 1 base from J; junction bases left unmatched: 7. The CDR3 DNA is TGTGCCAGCTCACCATCCGCGGGAGTCGGCCAAGAGACCCAGTACTTC. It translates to CASSPSAGVGQETQYF. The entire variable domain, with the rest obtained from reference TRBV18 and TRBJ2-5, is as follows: NAGVMQNPRHLVRRRGQEARLRCSPMKGHSHVYWYRQLPEEGLKFMVYLQKENIIDESGMPKERFSAEFPKEGPSILRIQQVVRGDSAAYFCASSPSAGVGQETQYFGPGTRLLVL.

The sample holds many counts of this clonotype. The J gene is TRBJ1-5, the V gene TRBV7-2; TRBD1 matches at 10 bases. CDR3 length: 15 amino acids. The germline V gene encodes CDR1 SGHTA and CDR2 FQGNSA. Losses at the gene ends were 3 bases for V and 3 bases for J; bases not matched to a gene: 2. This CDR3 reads CASSFRQGANQPQHF. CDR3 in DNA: TGTGCCAGCAGCTTTCGACAGGGGGCCAATCAGCCCCAGCATTTT.

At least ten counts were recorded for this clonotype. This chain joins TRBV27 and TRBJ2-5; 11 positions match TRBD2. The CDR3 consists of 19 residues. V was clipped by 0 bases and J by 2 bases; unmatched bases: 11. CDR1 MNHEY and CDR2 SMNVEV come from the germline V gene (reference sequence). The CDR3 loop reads CASSLSGTSGSRGQETQYF. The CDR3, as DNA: TGTGCCAGCAGTTTATCCGGAACTAGCGGGAGCCGAGGGCAAGAGACCCAGTACTTC.

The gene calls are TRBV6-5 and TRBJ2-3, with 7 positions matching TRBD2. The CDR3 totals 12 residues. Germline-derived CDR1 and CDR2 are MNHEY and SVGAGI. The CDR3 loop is CSASGTADTQYF. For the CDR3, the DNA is TGTTCGGCAAGCGGGACCGCAGATACGCAGTATTTT.

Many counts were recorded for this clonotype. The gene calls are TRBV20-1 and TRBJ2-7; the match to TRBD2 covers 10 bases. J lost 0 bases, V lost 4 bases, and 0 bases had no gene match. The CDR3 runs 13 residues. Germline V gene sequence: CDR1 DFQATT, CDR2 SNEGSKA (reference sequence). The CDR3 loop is CSATSGSSYEQYF. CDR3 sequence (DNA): TGCAGTGCTACTAGCGGGAGCTCCTACGAGCAGTACTTC.

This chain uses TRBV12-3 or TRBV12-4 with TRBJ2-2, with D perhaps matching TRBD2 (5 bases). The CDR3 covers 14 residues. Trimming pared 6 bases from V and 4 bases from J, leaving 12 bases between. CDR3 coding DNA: TGTGCCAGCAGCGTGGAGGAGTCCACCGGGGAGCTGTTTTTT. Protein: CASSVEESTGELFF.

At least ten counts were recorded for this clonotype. Written as DNA, the CDR3 is TGCAGTGCTAGAGATCATCTAGCGGTGACCAGGGAGACCCAGTACTTC. This codes for CSARDHLAVTRETQYF. The chain combines TRBV20-1 with TRBJ2-5; the match to TRBD2 covers 7 bases. The CDR3 contains 16 residues. Germline V gene lookup returns CDR1 DFQATT and CDR2 SNEGSKA (reference sequence). The V gene end was trimmed by 0 bases and the J gene end by 5 bases; junction bases not matched to a gene: 12.

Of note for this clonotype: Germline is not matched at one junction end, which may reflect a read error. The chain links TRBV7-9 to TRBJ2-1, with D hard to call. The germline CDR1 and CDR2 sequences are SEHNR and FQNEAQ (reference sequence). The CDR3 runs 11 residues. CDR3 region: CASSLGGPQDF. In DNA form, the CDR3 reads TGTGCCAGCAGCTTAGGCGGTCCCCAAGATTTC.

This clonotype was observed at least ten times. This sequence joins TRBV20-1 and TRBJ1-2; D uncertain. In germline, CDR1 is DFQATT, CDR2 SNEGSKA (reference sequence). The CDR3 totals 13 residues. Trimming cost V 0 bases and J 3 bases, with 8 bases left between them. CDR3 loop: CSARDRDHYGYTF. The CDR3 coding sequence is TGCAGTGCTAGAGATCGTGATCACTATGGCTACACCTTC.

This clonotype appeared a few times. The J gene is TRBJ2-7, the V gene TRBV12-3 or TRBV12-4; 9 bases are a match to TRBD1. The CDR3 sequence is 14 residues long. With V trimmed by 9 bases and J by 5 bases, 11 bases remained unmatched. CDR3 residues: CASRGTGRFDEQYF. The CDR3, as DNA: TGTGCCAGTAGAGGGACAGGGCGTTTCGACGAGCAGTACTTC.

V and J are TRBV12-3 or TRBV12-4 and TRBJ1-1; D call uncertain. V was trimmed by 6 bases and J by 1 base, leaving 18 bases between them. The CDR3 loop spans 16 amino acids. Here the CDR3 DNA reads TGTGCCAGCAGCAAACGAGAGAGCTGGGGGAACACTGAAGCTTTCTTT. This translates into CASSKRESWGNTEAFF.

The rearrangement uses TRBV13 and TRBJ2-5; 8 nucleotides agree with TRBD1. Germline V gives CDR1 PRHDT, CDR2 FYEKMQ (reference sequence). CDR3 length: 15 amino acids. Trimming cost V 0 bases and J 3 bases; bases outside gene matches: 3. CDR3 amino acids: CASSLGRTGKETQYF. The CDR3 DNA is TGTGCCAGCAGCTTAGGCCGGACAGGGAAAGAGACCCAGTACTTC.

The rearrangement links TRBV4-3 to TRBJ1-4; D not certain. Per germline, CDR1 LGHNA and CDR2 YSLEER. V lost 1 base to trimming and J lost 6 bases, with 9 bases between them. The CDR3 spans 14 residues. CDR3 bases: TGCGCCAGCAGCCAAGTCCGGAGGGATGAAAAACTGTTTTTT. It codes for CASSQVRRDEKLFF.

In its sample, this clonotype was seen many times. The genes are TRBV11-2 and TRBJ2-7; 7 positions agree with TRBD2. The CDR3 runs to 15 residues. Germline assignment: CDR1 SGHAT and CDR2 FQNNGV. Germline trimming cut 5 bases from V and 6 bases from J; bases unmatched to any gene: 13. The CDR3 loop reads CASSSWGGRTFEQYF. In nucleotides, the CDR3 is TGTGCCAGCAGCAGTTGGGGCGGGAGAACATTCGAGCAGTACTTC.

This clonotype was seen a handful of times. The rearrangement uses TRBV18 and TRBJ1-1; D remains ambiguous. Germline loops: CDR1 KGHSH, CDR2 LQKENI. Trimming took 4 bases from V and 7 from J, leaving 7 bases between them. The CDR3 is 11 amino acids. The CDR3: CASSLQGEAFF. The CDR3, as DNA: TGTGCCAGCTCACTTCAAGGTGAAGCTTTCTTT.

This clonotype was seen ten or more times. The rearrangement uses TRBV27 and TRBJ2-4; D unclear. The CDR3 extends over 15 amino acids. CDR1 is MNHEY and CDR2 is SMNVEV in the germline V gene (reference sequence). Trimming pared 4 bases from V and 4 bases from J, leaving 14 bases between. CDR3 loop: CASSSDGPSKNIQYF. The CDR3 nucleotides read TGTGCCAGCAGTTCCGACGGCCCTTCGAAAAACATTCAGTACTTC.

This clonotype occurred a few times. Written as DNA, the CDR3 is TGTGCCAGCAGTTCTAGCCGCTCTGGGGCCAACGTCCTGACTTTC. Its protein product is CASSSSRSGANVLTF. V and J are TRBV6-5 and TRBJ2-6; weak D call: TRBD2 (5 bases). This CDR3 spans 15 amino acids. V was trimmed by 4 bases and J by 0 bases, leaving 7 bases between them. Germline V gene sequence: CDR1 MNHEY, CDR2 SVGAGI.

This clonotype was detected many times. The CDR3 here is CASSENTGENIQYF. The CDR3 DNA follows: TGTGCCAGCAGTGAAAATACAGGGGAAAACATTCAGTACTTC. The chain links TRBV6-1 to TRBJ2-4; 7 bases agree with TRBD1. Trimming took 2 bases from V and 5 from J; bases not matched to a gene: 3. Germline CDR1 is MNHNS and CDR2 is SASEGT. This CDR3 is built from 14 residues.

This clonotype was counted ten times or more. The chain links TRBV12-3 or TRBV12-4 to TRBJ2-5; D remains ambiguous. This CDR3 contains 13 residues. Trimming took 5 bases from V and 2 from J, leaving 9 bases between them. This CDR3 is CASSRTDQETQYF. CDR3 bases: TGTGCCAGCAGTCGAACAGATCAAGAGACCCAGTACTTC.